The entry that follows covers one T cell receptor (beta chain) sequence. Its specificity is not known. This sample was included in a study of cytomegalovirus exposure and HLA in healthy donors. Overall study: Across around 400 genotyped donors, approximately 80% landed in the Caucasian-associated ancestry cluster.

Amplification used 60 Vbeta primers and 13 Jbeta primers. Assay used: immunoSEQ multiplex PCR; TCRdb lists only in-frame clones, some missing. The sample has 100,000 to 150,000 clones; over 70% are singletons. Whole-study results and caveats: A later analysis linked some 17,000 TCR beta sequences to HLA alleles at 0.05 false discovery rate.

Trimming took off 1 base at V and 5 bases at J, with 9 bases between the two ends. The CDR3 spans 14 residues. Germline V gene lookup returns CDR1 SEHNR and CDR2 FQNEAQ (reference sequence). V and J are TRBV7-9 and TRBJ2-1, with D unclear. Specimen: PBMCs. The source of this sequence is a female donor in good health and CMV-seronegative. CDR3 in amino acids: CASSLGVADNEQFF. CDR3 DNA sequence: TGTGCCAGCAGCTTAGGGGTAGCCGACAATGAGCAGTTCTTC.